This TCR beta chain is from a study of shared clonotypes between healthy human individuals. Notes on this clone: The antigen is undetermined. The same CDR3 is also encoded by other DNA sequences in this sample.

As processed by the authors: With immunoSEQ giving junction-only sequences and no quality scores, filtering differed. Sequencing was performed with immunoSEQ multiplex PCR; in TCRdb, only in-frame clones are kept and a portion is missing. D and trimming come from the DNA, and the V and J calls and clone size come from that table. Found here are roughly 2,300,000 clones, under 95% of them singletons; the top ten hold 0.3% to 0.45%. The germline V and J ends were trimmed by 2 bases and 7 bases, with 6 bases remaining between them. The CDR3 covers 12 residues. Germline-derived CDR1 and CDR2 are SNHLY and FYNNEI. Overall study results and limits: Researchers found naive subsets generally carried larger estimated richness than memory subsets.

This sequence joins TRBV2 and TRBJ1-5; D remains unclear. The TCR was taken from a man aged 18 to 29 in good health. Some clones in this sample may be carry-over from other donors' samples. Sequenced sample: naive CD4+ T cells from PBMCs. Subset reported: CD45RA+ positively selected. DNA of the CDR3: TGTGCCAGCAGTGAAACGGGGCAGCCCCAGCATTTT. Its protein is CASSETGQPQHF.